A selection of T cell receptor beta chains follows, all from one sample in a study of T cells in tuberculosis. Clones were sequenced by immunoSEQ multiplex PCR, and TCRdb holds only the in-frame ones, with some missing. The sample lists over 25,000 clones, 95% occurring once. The specimen sequenced was PBMCs. The receptor set was obtained from a donor between 10 and 35 years old with latent tuberculosis or without tuberculosis infection. CDR3s include the opening cysteine and the closing phenylalanine or tryptophan. A D gene is named only where the DNA matches it firmly. Rows give clone size only sometimes, using once, few, many, or a class for an expanded clone.

d_call: TRBD2; j_call: TRBJ2-3; v_call: TRBV7-9; clone_size: NA; cdr3_aa: CASSPIDSGPYTDTQYF; cdr3_nt: TGTGCCAGCAGCCCGATCGATAGCGGGCCTTACACAGATACGCAGTATTTT
d_call: NA; j_call: TRBJ2-7; v_call: TRBV11-1; clone_size: NA; cdr3_aa: CASSSPSSGGFYEQYF; cdr3_nt: TGTGCCAGCAGCTCCCCCTCGAGCGGAGGTTTCTACGAGCAGTACTTC
d_call: TRBD2; j_call: TRBJ2-2; v_call: TRBV9; clone_size: NA; cdr3_aa: CASSVGLAGDLTGELFF; cdr3_nt: TGTGCCAGCAGCGTTGGACTAGCGGGAGACCTCACCGGGGAGCTGTTTTTT
d_call: TRBD2; j_call: TRBJ2-1; v_call: TRBV11-3; clone_size: NA; cdr3_aa: CASSLDQGGTSGYNEQFF; cdr3_nt: TGTGCCAGCAGCTTAGATCAAGGTGGGACTAGCGGCTACAATGAGCAGTTCTTC
d_call: NA; j_call: TRBJ1-2; v_call: TRBV7-9; clone_size: NA; cdr3_aa: CASSLNTGATNYGYTF; cdr3_nt: TGTGCCAGCAGCTTGAACACAGGAGCTACTAACTATGGCTACACCTTC
d_call: TRBD2; j_call: TRBJ2-2; v_call: TRBV19; clone_size: NA; cdr3_aa: CASSIGASGAPGELFF; cdr3_nt: TGTGCCAGTAGTATTGGGGCTAGCGGGGCTCCCGGGGAGCTGTTTTTT
d_call: TRBD2; j_call: TRBJ2-3; v_call: TRBV9; clone_size: NA; cdr3_aa: CASSVAGGLSVSSTDTQYF; cdr3_nt: TGTGCCAGCAGCGTAGCGGGAGGGCTTTCCGTTTCTAGCACAGATACGCAGTATTTT
d_call: NA; j_call: TRBJ1-2; v_call: TRBV19; clone_size: NA; cdr3_aa: CASSIDYRTYGYTF; cdr3_nt: TGTGCCAGTAGTATAGATTACAGGACGTATGGCTACACCTTC
d_call: TRBD1; j_call: TRBJ2-7; v_call: TRBV9; clone_size: once; cdr3_aa: CASSGGQGGYEQYF; cdr3_nt: TGTGCCAGCAGCGGGGGACAGGGAGGATACGAGCAGTACTTC
d_call: NA; j_call: TRBJ2-2; v_call: TRBV7-8; clone_size: NA; cdr3_aa: CASSLNTGSGELFF; cdr3_nt: TGTGCCAGCAGTTTAAACACAGGGAGCGGGGAGCTGTTTTTT
d_call: TRBD1; j_call: TRBJ1-1; v_call: TRBV18; clone_size: NA; cdr3_aa: CASSPTGQTEAFF; cdr3_nt: TGTGCCAGCTCACCGACAGGGCAGACTGAAGCTTTCTTT
d_call: NA; j_call: TRBJ1-2; v_call: TRBV9; clone_size: NA; cdr3_aa: CASSGDTGPGYGYTF; cdr3_nt: TGTGCCAGCAGCGGGGACACAGGGCCTGGATATGGCTACACCTTC
d_call: NA; j_call: TRBJ2-7; v_call: TRBV28; clone_size: NA; cdr3_aa: CASSFMGGLLGEQYF; cdr3_nt: TGTGCCAGCAGTTTTATGGGGGGACTGCTGGGCGAGCAGTACTTC
d_call: TRBD1; j_call: TRBJ1-2; v_call: TRBV19; clone_size: NA; cdr3_aa: CASSPRGTGVYGYTF; cdr3_nt: TGTGCCAGTAGTCCTCGAGGGACAGGGGTCTATGGCTACACCTTC
d_call: NA; j_call: TRBJ2-7; v_call: TRBV10-1; clone_size: NA; cdr3_aa: CASSDAGEQYF; cdr3_nt: TGCGCCAGCAGTGATGCCGGCGAGCAGTACTTC
d_call: TRBD1; j_call: TRBJ1-4; v_call: TRBV7-9; clone_size: NA; cdr3_aa: CAGGTGAPGEKLFF; cdr3_nt: TGTGCCGGCGGAACAGGGGCCCCGGGTGAAAAACTGTTTTTT
d_call: TRBD2; j_call: TRBJ2-3; v_call: TRBV6-5; clone_size: NA; cdr3_aa: CASRTSGSADTQYF; cdr3_nt: TGTGCCAGCCGGACTAGCGGGAGTGCAGATACGCAGTATTTT
d_call: TRBD2; j_call: TRBJ2-3; v_call: TRBV9; clone_size: NA; cdr3_aa: CASSVRPGLADTQYF; cdr3_nt: TGTGCCAGCAGCGTCCGCCCCGGACTAGCGGATACGCAGTATTTT
d_call: NA; j_call: TRBJ1-5; v_call: TRBV18; clone_size: NA; cdr3_aa: CASSPRSGDQPQHF; cdr3_nt: TGTGCCAGCTCACCACGGAGTGGAGATCAGCCCCAGCATTTT
d_call: TRBD1; j_call: TRBJ1-2; v_call: TRBV5-4; clone_size: NA; cdr3_aa: CASSLGQGANQYGYTF; cdr3_nt: TGTGCCAGCAGCTTGGGACAGGGGGCTAATCAGTATGGCTACACCTTC